One T cell receptor beta chain is described in this entry. These data originate in a study of memory CD4+ T cells and cytomegalovirus serostatus. Study summary: Healthy Belgian adult donors included roughly nine CMV-positive and some 23 CMV-negative people.

Trimming took 6 bases from V and 4 from J, leaving 19 bases between them. The germline gives CDR1 MDHEN, CDR2 SYDVKM. CDR3 length: 16 amino acids. Single viable CD3+CD4+CD8-CD45RO+ cells were sorted as the memory CD4+ T cells. Total CD4+ T cells were enriched by CD4 positive selection. Data came from immunoSEQ multiplex PCR; TCRdb stores just in-frame clones and leaves some out. The sample lists around 99,000 clones, 80% occurring once. The sample comprised memory CD4+ T cells from blood. This chain uses TRBV28 with TRBJ1-5, with D perhaps matching TRBD1 (5 bases). The TCR was taken from an adult in good health and CMV-seropositive. CDR3 residues: CASSPLGAGRNQPQHF. As DNA, the CDR3 is TGTGCCAGCAGCCCCCTCGGGGCAGGCCGGAATCAGCCCCAGCATTTT.